This T cell receptor (beta chain) was identified in a study of blood T cell repertoires in COVID-19. Across the whole study: Collection of acute and convalescent COVID-19 samples took place in the United States, Italy and Spain. In each case, the material was cDNA or gDNA derived from T cells, B-cell-depleted T cells, or PBMCs.

In the original analysis: Researchers report that nucleated cell counts were estimated from reference gene primer amplification. Using immunoSEQ multiplex PCR, the repertoire was profiled, and TCRdb retains in-frame clones only, with some absent. V, J and clone size are taken as reported in that table, and D and trimming were inferred from the DNA itself. The data show 80,000 to 95,000 clones, about 85% seen once. This CDR3 has 14 amino acids. The germline gives CDR1 MNHEY, CDR2 SVGEGT. V was pared by 4 bases and J by 4 bases, with 3 bases of the junction left unmatched. The sample was peripheral blood. The J gene is TRBJ2-3, the V gene TRBV6-2 or TRBV6-3; 9 bases are a match to TRBD2. This TCR came from a human donor in a cohort sampled during active COVID-19. CDR3 protein: CASSLGLAPDTQYF. CDR3 sequence (DNA): TGTGCCAGCAGTTTGGGACTAGCACCAGATACGCAGTATTTT.